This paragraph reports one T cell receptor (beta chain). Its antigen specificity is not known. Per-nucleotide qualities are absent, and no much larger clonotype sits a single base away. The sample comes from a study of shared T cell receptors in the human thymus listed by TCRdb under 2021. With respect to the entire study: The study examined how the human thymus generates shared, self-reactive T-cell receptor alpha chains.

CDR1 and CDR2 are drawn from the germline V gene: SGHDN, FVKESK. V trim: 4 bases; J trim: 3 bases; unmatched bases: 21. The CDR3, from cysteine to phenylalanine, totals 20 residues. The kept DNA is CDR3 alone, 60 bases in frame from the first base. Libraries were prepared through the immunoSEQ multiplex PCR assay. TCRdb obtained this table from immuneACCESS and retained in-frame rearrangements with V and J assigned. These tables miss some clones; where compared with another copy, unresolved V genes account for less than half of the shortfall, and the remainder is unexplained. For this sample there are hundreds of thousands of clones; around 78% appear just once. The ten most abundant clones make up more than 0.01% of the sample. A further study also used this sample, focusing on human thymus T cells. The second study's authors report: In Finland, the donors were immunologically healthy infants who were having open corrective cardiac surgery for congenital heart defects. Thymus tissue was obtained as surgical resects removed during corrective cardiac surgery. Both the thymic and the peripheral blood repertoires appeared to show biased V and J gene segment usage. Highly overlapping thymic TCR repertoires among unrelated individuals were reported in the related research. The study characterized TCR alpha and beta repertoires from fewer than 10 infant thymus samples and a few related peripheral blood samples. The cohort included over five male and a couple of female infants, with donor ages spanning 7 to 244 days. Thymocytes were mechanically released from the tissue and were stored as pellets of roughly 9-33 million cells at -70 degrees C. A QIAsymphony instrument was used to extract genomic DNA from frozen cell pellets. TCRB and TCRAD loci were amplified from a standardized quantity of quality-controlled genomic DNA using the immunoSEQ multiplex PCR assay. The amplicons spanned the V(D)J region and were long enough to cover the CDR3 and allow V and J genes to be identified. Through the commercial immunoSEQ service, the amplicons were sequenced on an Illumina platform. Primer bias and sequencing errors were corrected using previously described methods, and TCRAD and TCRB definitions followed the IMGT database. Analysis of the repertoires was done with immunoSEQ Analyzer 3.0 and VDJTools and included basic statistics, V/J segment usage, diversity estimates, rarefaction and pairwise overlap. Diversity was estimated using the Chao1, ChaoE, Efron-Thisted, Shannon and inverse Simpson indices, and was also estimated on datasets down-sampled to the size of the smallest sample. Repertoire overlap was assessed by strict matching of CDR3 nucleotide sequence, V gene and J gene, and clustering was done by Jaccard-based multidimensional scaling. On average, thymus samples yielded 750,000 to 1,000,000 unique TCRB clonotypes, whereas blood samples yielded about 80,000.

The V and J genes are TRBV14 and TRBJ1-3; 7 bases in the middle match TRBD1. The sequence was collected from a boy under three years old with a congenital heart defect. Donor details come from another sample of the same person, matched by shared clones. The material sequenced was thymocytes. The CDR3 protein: CASSLLWRADRSNFGNTIYF. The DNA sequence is TGTGCCAGCAGCCTCCTGTGGAGGGCGGACAGGTCGAATTTTGGAAACACCATATATTTT.